These 27 T cell receptor beta chains share one sample of origin, sequenced in a study of cytomegalovirus exposure and HLA in healthy donors. PCR employed 60 Vbeta and 13 Jbeta primers. Generated by immunoSEQ multiplex PCR, the TCRdb table keeps only in-frame clones and is missing some. The table records a few hundred thousand clones, roughly four fifths of them present only once. The sample comprised PBMCs. These receptors were taken from a girl between 5 and 17 years old in good health and CMV-seronegative.

The V gene is TRBV6-6, the J gene TRBJ2-2; D ambiguous. Looked up from germline, CDR1 is MNHNY and CDR2 is SVGAGI (reference sequence). The ends were cut back, 5 bases at V and 1 base at J, with 5 bases in the middle. This CDR3 region has 13 residues. CDR3 sequence reads: CASSAQNTGELFF. The CDR3 coding sequence is TGTGCCAGCAGTGCGCAGAACACCGGGGAGCTGTTTTTT.

This rearrangement joins TRBV6-5 to TRBJ1-2; D is unclear. Germline-derived CDR1 and CDR2 are MNHEY and SVGAGI. The germline V and J ends were trimmed by 0 bases and 8 bases, with 19 bases remaining between them. This CDR3 contains 16 residues. CDR3 in DNA: TGTGCCAGCAGTTACTCGTTTCGTGGAGGGTCCTTGGGCTACACCTTC. Translation gives CASSYSFRGGSLGYTF.

The chain employs TRBV30 and TRBJ2-7; 11 positions agree with TRBD2. Germline CDR1 is GTSNPN and CDR2 is SVGIG (reference sequence). The CDR3 is 12 amino acids. Trimming at V came to 5 bases and at J to 5 bases, leaving 2 bases not matched to a gene. CDR3 nucleotides: TGTGCCTGGGGACTAGCGGGTGACGAGCAGTACTTC. It encodes CAWGLAGDEQYF. The variable domain in full, with the rest retrieved from reference TRBV30 and TRBJ2-7, is SQTIHQWPATLVQPVGSPLSLECTVEGTSNPNLYWYRQAAGRGLQLLFYSVGIGQISSEVPQNLSASRPQDRQFILSSKKLLLSDSGFYLCAWGLAGDEQYFGPGTRLTVT.

V usage is TRBV27 and J usage is TRBJ1-2, with D tentatively TRBD1 (6 bases). The CDR3 runs to 15 residues. The germline gives CDR1 MNHEY, CDR2 SMNVEV (reference sequence). Trimming took off 9 bases at V and 8 bases at J, with 25 bases between the two ends. This CDR3 is CASNPTGPAPGGYTF. CDR3 nucleotides: TGTGCCAGTAACCCGACAGGCCCGGCCCCCGGGGGCTACACCTTC.

This chain's CDR3 is CASSPQGQSNEKLFF. The CDR3 DNA reads TGTGCCAGCAGCCCACAGGGGCAAAGTAATGAAAAACTGTTTTTT. The chain links TRBV11-2 to TRBJ1-4; 7 bases are a match to TRBD1. The germline CDR1 and CDR2 sequences are SGHAT and FQNNGV. CDR3 size: 15 residues. Losses at the gene ends were 5 bases for V and 4 bases for J; bases not matched to a gene: 7.

The chain uses TRBV5-4 and TRBJ2-2, with D unresolved. The CDR3 runs to 13 residues. The germline gives CDR1 SGHNT, CDR2 YYREEE (reference sequence). Trimming left V 2 bases short and J 3 bases short, with 5 bases between. For the CDR3, the DNA is TGTGCCAGCAGCTTTCCTGACACCGGGGAGCTGTTTTTT. Protein: CASSFPDTGELFF.

The rearrangement links TRBV7-9 to TRBJ1-2; D call uncertain. With 1 base removed from V and 2 bases from J, the gap between germline ends came to 5 bases. The CDR3 is 13 amino acids. Germline V gene sequence: CDR1 SEHNR, CDR2 FQNEAQ (reference sequence). CDR3 sequence reads: CASSLERNYGYTF. CDR3 bases: TGTGCCAGCAGCTTAGAGCGGAACTATGGCTACACCTTC.

This chain links TRBV18 with TRBJ2-2; 9 bases align to TRBD1. The ends lost 6 bases at V and 2 bases at J; junction bases unmatched: 7. CDR3 length: 16 residues. Germline V gene sequence: CDR1 KGHSH, CDR2 LQKENI. CDR3 bases: TGTGCCAGCTCGATAAACAGGGGGCGAAACACCGGGGAGCTGTTTTTT. Translating gives CASSINRGRNTGELFF.

CDR3 sequence (DNA): TGCGCCAGCAGCCAGACCGGGACAGGCCCCCGGAGATCCTACAATGAGCAGTTCTTC. This translates into CASSQTGTGPRRSYNEQFF. This rearrangement joins TRBV4-1 to TRBJ2-1, with 8 bases fitting TRBD1. This CDR3 region has 19 residues. V shed 3 bases, J shed 1 base, and the junction held 14 bases outside the gene matches. Germline loops: CDR1 MGHRA, CDR2 YSYEKL.

The rearrangement uses TRBV9 and TRBJ2-7, with D maybe TRBD2 (6 bases). The CDR3 contains 14 residues. The V end was cut by 0 bases, the J end by 0 bases, with 7 bases between. Germline V gene sequence: CDR1 SGDLS, CDR2 YYNGEE. The CDR3 spells CASSVGRGSYEQYF. CDR3 coding DNA: TGTGCCAGCAGCGTAGGGAGGGGCTCCTACGAGCAGTACTTC.

The chain is built from TRBV28 and TRBJ1-2, with D possibly being TRBD1 (5 bases). Trimming took 2 bases from V and 8 from J, leaving 15 bases between them. CDR1 and CDR2 (germline): MDHEN, SYDVKM. This CDR3 spans 14 amino acids. This CDR3 is CASSLDSRTRGYTF. For the CDR3, the DNA is TGTGCCAGCAGTTTAGACAGTCGGACAAGGGGCTACACCTTC.

The chain employs TRBV28 and TRBJ2-2; maybe TRBD2 (5 bases). CDR3 length: 19 residues. CDR1 is MDHEN, CDR2 SYDVKM, per germline. Trimming removed 4 bases at V and 0 bases at J, with 21 bases between. In nucleotides, the CDR3 is TGTGCCAGCAGTTCGCCAACCCCGAGGGTAGACGCGAACACCGGGGAGCTGTTTTTT. Its translation: CASSSPTPRVDANTGELFF.

The gene calls are TRBV15 and TRBJ2-7, with 9 bases identical to TRBD1. CDR1 LNHNV and CDR2 YYDKDF come from the germline V gene (reference sequence). This CDR3 region has 15 residues. V lost 6 bases to trimming and J lost 0 bases; unmatched junction nucleotides: 6. In DNA form, the CDR3 reads TGTGCCACCAGAACTGGACAGGGGAGCTCCTACGAGCAGTACTTC. Translating gives CATRTGQGSSYEQYF.

The chain joins TRBV6-1 to TRBJ2-3; 12 bases match TRBD2. CDR3 length: 17 residues. Germline-derived CDR1 and CDR2 are MNHNS and SASEGT. V was clipped by 3 bases and J by 5 bases; unmatched bases: 9. The CDR3 DNA reads as TGTGCCAGCAGTGAGAGACTAGCGGGAGTATTGCGAGATACGCAGTATTTT. This gives the protein CASSERLAGVLRDTQYF.

The chain recombines TRBV5-1 with TRBJ2-3, with 15 bases aligning to TRBD2. This CDR3 region has 18 residues. The J segment lost 1 base and the V segment lost 3 bases, leaving 6 bases of the junction unmatched. CDR1 is SGHRS and CDR2 is YFSETQ in the germline V gene. The DNA of the CDR3 is TGCGCCAGCAGCTGGCGGACTAGCGGGGGGGATGGCACAGATACGCAGTATTTT. Translated: CASSWRTSGGDGTDTQYF.

The rearrangement joins TRBV6-5 to TRBJ2-7, with TRBD2 matching over 7 bases. V was pared by 3 bases and J by 3 bases, with 5 bases of the junction left unmatched. The CDR3 extends over 14 amino acids. The germline CDR1 and CDR2 sequences are MNHEY and SVGAGI. CDR3 DNA: TGTGCCAGCAGTTATGGGGGGGGGATCTACGAGCAGTACTTC. Encoded protein: CASSYGGGIYEQYF.

This rearrangement joins TRBV30 to TRBJ1-5; D may be TRBD1 (5 bases). Trimming cost V 4 bases and J 2 bases, with 12 bases left between them. This CDR3 has 14 residues. Germline V gene lookup returns CDR1 GTSNPN and CDR2 SVGIG (reference sequence). CDR3 region: CAWNDRGGNQPQHF. The CDR3 coding sequence is TGTGCCTGGAACGACCGGGGGGGCAATCAGCCCCAGCATTTT.

For the CDR3, the DNA is TGTGCCAGCAGTGAAAGGGGTCCGTACGAGCAGTACTTC. This codes for CASSERGPYEQYF. The chain is built from TRBV6-1 and TRBJ2-7, with a tentative D call TRBD1 (5 bases). The ends were cut back, 2 bases at V and 4 bases at J, with 9 bases in the middle. The CDR3 runs to 13 residues. Looked up from germline, CDR1 is MNHNS and CDR2 is SASEGT.

This clone occurred a few times. The chain employs TRBV6-5 and TRBJ1-1; TRBD1 is a possible D gene (6 bases). Trimming removed 3 bases at V and 1 base at J, with 12 bases between. Germline-derived CDR1 and CDR2 are MNHEY and SVGAGI. There are 15 residues in the CDR3. This chain's CDR3 is CASSYMTGENTEAFF. For the CDR3, the DNA is TGTGCCAGCAGTTATATGACAGGAGAGAACACTGAAGCTTTCTTT.

CDR3 in DNA: TGTGCCAGCGTCCAAAACGTTGCAGACAATGAGCAGTTCTTC. It specifies CASVQNVADNEQFF. J is TRBJ2-1 and V is TRBV6-6, with D hard to call. The germline V and J ends were trimmed by 8 bases and 5 bases, with 16 bases remaining between them. The CDR3 runs 14 residues. Looked up from germline, CDR1 is MNHNY and CDR2 is SVGAGI (reference sequence).

The J gene is TRBJ1-1, the V gene TRBV30; maybe TRBD1 (5 bases). In germline, CDR1 is GTSNPN, CDR2 SVGIG (reference sequence). The ends were cut back, 4 bases at V and 0 bases at J, with 15 bases in the middle. CDR3 length: 15 amino acids. Here the CDR3 reads CAWIKRGLVNTEAFF. The CDR3 DNA reads as TGTGCCTGGATCAAGCGGGGGTTGGTGAACACTGAAGCTTTCTTT.

This chain connects TRBV6-1 to TRBJ2-7, with D possibly matching TRBD1 (6 bases). Per the germline V gene, CDR1 is MNHNS and CDR2 is SASEGT. The CDR3 loop spans 17 amino acids. V lost 0 bases and J 3 bases, leaving 18 bases between the germline ends. As DNA, the CDR3 is TGTGCCAGCAGTGAAGCGGTAACCGGGACAACGCTCTACGAGCAGTACTTC. As protein: CASSEAVTGTTLYEQYF.

The chain combines TRBV4-3 with TRBJ1-5, with TRBD1 matching 7 bases. Unmatched junction bases numbered 4, after V lost 1 base and J lost 4 bases. Germline assignment: CDR1 LGHNA and CDR2 YSLEER. The CDR3 covers 15 residues. The CDR3 protein is CASSQVATGNQPQHF. DNA of the CDR3: TGCGCCAGCAGCCAAGTCGCGACAGGGAATCAGCCCCAGCATTTT.

V is TRBV5-1 and J is TRBJ1-1; D is undetermined. This CDR3 has 15 amino acids. CDR1 SGHRS and CDR2 YFSETQ come from the germline V gene. The germline V and J ends were trimmed by 4 bases and 0 bases, with 13 bases remaining between them. The DNA for the CDR3 is TGCGCCAGCAGCCTAGCCCAGTCTATGAACACTGAAGCTTTCTTT. The encoded protein is CASSLAQSMNTEAFF.

The rearrangement joins TRBV13 to TRBJ2-6, with D perhaps TRBD2 (5 bases). The V gene's germline CDR1 is PRHDT and CDR2 FYEKMQ (reference sequence). CDR3 length: 20 residues. V lost 5 bases to trimming and J lost 0 bases, with 23 bases between them. The CDR3 region has the DNA TGTGCCAGCAGCCCTGGCGGGCGCCTGGACCCCCTCTCTGGGGCCAACGTCCTGACTTTC. Protein: CASSPGGRLDPLSGANVLTF.

This clone was counted a few times. The V call is TRBV19, the J call TRBJ2-2; D is undetermined. CDR3 length: 15 residues. V was clipped by 6 bases and J by 0 bases, with 11 bases between them. Germline loops: CDR1 LNHDA, CDR2 SQIVND (reference sequence). The DNA of the CDR3 is TGTGCCAGTAGGAATCACACCCCGAACACCGGGGAGCTGTTTTTT. Residues: CASRNHTPNTGELFF. Full variable domain (remainder filled in from reference TRBV19 and TRBJ2-2): DGGITQSPKYLFRKEGQNVTLSCEQNLNHDAMYWYRQDPGQGLRLIYYSQIVNDFQKGDIAEGYSVSREKKESFPLTVTSAQKNPTAFYLCASRNHTPNTGELFFGEGSRLTVL.

This chain links TRBV15 with TRBJ2-1, with D tentatively TRBD1 (5 bases). Trimming pared 0 bases from V and 6 bases from J, leaving 12 bases between. Germline CDR1 reads LNHNV; CDR2 reads YYDKDF (reference sequence). The CDR3 is made up of 15 amino acids. CDR3: CATSRDGAPGNEQFF. For the CDR3, the DNA is TGTGCCACCAGCAGAGATGGGGCGCCGGGCAATGAGCAGTTCTTC.